This TCR beta chain was observed in a study of shared clonotypes between healthy human individuals (dated by TCRdb to 2018 to 2021). In terms of the full investigation: Three men and two women, aged 18 to 49 years, made up the cohort. Per donor, three plates each were used for CD4 naive and CD4 memory, two for CD8 naive, and one for CD8 memory. Between about 0.9 and 8.9 billion PBMCs per donor were obtained by leukapheresis. To estimate repertoire size and how much clonotypes are shared between individuals, the study performed deep sequencing of blood TCR repertoires from roughly five healthy adults. Different laboratories and diverse techniques were used to prepare libraries and sequence TCR repertoires, to increase sequencing depth and limit assay-specific biases. Beyond this particular receptor, the publication reports: Rarefaction of sorted-subset datasets indicated incomplete sequencing despite the large sequencing depth. Sharing across a few donors was observed for approximately 5% of naive CD4, about 4% of naive CD8, over 2% of memory CD4, and around 0.4% of memory CD8 clonotypes. Sampling was restricted to blood, and TCR repertoires in tissue are likely to differ from TCR repertoires in blood. Larger estimated clonotype richness was generally found for naive subsets than for memory subsets. Clonotypes shared by all four sorted-subset donors showed higher generation probabilities than non-shared clonotypes. The genetic and exposure-history diversity represented was limited by the small number of donors. Pairwise subsampling led to the expectation that sequencing depth would affect the degree of clonotype sharing among donors.

This clone appeared many times. Its antigen specificity is not known. No much larger clone is present one base from it, and per-base qualities are unavailable. V drops 2 bases and J drops 0 bases, leaving 11 bases in between. The germline V gene gives CDR1 as MNHNS and CDR2 as SASEGT. There are 15 amino acids in the CDR3, from cysteine to phenylalanine inclusive. Of all the DNA, just the CDR3 is kept, 45 bases in frame from base 1. The donors were healthy, HIV-negative adults with no recently reported acute infections or vaccinations. Only Caucasian adults living in Nashville, Tennessee, USA were represented among the donors. Magnetic negative selection was used to enrich CD4+ T cells, after which naive cells were positively selected on CD45RA and the negative fraction became the memory subset. After blood collection by leukapheresis, PBMCs were isolated using Ficoll-Histopaque density gradient centrifugation and then cryopreserved in the vapor phase of liquid nitrogen. Analytical flow cytometry was used to check the purity and quantity of every magnetically sorted T cell population. From each sorted fraction, genomic DNA was isolated and quantified by UV absorbance on a Nanodrop 2000c.

Using the deep immunoSEQ assay, multiplex PCR amplified TCR CDR3 regions from genomic DNA. Extracted genomic DNA from each cell subset was spread evenly across all wells of several immunoSEQ 96-well plates, with each plate serving as a replicate. For sorted subsets, each replicate PCR was loaded with approximately 200 ng genomic DNA, equivalent to 30,000 or so T cell genomes. Purified libraries were measured with a Qubit 3.0 fluorometer, size-checked on a Bioanalyzer 2100, and measured again with the KAPA Library Quantification kit. A separate single-read 150-cycle Illumina NextSeq 550 flow cell was used to sequence each immunoSEQ 96-well plate. In the source study's methods: Because the immunoSEQ output held only junctional sequences and lacked quality scores, the filtering could not match the filtering applied to full-length reads. To assign V/J genes and CDR3, sequences were annotated against IMGT germline references using PyIR, a Python wrapper for IgBLAST v1.9. Reads with weak V/J assignments (E-value above 1e-6), missing CDR3, stop codons, out-of-frame junctions, or ambiguous translated residues were removed. V3J clonotypes were defined as sequences sharing an identical inferred V gene, J gene, and CDR3 amino acid sequence. To compute the percentage overlap between repertoires, the number of shared unique clonotypes was divided by the size of the smaller repertoire. Repertoire richness was assessed with RTK rarefaction, the Chao1 estimator, and Recon v2.1 estimates of unobserved clonotypes. Generation probabilities were computed with OLGA for all TCRbeta clonotypes obtained by the gDNA method from several donors. Entries here come from immuneACCESS through TCRdb and include only in-frame sequences with V and J called. Some clones fail to appear in such tables; in the studies checked, an unresolved V gene covers under half of the shortfall, and the cause of the remainder is unknown. Clone size and the V and J calls come from that table; the DNA yielded D and trimming. The sample records a few hundred thousand clones, about 73% of which are singletons. The ten largest account for around 9.3% of the sample.

The receptor was derived from a man younger than 45 in good health. The rearrangement joined TRBV6-1 to TRBJ2-7, and perhaps TRBD1 as D gene, on 5 matching bases. Material: memory CD4+ T cells sorted from blood. Sample cell subset or site, as interpreted from the label and publication: CD45RA-negative fraction. The bases are TGTGCCAGCAGTGAAATTAGTGACAGCTCCTACGAGCAGTACTTC. Its protein reads: CASSEISDSSYEQYF.